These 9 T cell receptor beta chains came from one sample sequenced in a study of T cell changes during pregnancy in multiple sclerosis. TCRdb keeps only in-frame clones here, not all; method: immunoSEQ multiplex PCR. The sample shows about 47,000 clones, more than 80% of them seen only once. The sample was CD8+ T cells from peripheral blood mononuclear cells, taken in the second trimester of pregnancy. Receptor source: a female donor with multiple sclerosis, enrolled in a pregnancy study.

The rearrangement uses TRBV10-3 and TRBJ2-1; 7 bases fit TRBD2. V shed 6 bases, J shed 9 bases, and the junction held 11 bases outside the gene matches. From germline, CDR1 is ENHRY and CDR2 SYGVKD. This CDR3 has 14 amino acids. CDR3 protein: CAISGERGTGEQFF. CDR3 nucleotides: TGTGCCATCAGCGGGGAGCGGGGCACGGGTGAGCAGTTCTTC.

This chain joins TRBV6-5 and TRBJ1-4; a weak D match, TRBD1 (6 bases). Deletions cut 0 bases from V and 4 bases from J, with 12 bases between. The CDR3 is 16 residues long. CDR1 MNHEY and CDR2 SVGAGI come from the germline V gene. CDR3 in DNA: TGTGCCAGCAGTTACTCAAGGACAGACTATAATGAAAAACTGTTTTTT. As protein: CASSYSRTDYNEKLFF.

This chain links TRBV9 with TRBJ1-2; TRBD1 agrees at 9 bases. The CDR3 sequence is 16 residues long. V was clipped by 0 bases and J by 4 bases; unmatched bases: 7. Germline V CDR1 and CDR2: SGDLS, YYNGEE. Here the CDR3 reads CASSVEGQGLGYGYTF. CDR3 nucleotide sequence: TGTGCCAGCAGCGTAGAGGGACAGGGTTTGGGCTATGGCTACACCTTC. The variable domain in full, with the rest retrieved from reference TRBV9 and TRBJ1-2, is DSGVTQTPKHLITATGQRVTLRCSPRSGDLSVYWYQQSLDQGLQFLIQYYNGEERAKGNILERFSAQQFPDLHSELNLSSLELGDSALYFCASSVEGQGLGYGYTFGSGTRLTVV.

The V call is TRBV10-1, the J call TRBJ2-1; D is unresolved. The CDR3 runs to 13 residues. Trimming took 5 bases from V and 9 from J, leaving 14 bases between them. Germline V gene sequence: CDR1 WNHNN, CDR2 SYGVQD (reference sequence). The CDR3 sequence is CASSLTTVGEQFF. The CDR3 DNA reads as TGCGCCAGCAGTTTGACAACTGTTGGTGAGCAGTTCTTC.

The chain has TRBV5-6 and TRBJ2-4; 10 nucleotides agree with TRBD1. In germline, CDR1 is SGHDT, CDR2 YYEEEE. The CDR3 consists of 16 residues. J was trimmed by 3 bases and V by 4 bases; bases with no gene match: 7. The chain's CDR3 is CASSPRTGGVKNIQYF. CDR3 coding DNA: TGTGCCAGCAGCCCCAGGACAGGGGGTGTCAAAAACATTCAGTACTTC.

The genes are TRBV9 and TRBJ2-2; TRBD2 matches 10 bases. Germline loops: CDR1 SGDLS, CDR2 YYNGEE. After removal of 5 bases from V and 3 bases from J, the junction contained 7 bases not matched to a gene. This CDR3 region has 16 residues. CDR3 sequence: CASSRGGTSDTGELFF. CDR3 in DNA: TGTGCCAGCAGTCGGGGGGGGACTAGCGACACCGGGGAGCTGTTTTTT.

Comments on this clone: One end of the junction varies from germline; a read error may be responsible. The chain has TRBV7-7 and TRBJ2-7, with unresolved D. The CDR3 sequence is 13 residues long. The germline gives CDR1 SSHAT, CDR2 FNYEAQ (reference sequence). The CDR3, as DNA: TGTGCTAGCAGCTTCGGTAGCTCCTACGAGCAGTACTTC. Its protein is CASSFGSSYEQYF.

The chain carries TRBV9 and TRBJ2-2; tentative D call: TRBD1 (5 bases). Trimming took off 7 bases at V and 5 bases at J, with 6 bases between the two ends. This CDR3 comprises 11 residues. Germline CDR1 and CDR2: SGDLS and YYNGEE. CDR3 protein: CASQGTGELFF. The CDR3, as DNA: TGTGCCAGCCAGGGTACCGGGGAGCTGTTTTTT.

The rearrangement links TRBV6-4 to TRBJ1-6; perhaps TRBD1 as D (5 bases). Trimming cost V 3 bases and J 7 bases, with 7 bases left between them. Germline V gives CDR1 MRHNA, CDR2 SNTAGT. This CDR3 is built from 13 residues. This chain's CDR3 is CASSEGPNSPLHF. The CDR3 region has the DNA TGTGCCAGCAGTGAGGGGCCCAATTCACCCCTCCACTTT.